Below, 24 T cell receptor beta chains from the same sample are listed, as sequenced in a study of human CD8 memory T cell subsets. The TCR beta sequencing libraries came from UMI-labeled 5' RACE. TCRdb re-called the 5' RACE reads and shows each CDR3 protein once, DNA omitted. This table holds roughly 4,000 distinct CDR3 sequences. Sample: CD8+ effector memory T cells (TEM) sorted from PBMCs. The subset here: effector memory CD8 T cells, CCR7- CD45RO+ CD95+. The receptors derive from a human donor in good health.

The chain joins TRBV27 to TRBJ2-3; the TRBD1 assignment by TCRdb is unverifiable without DNA. The CDR3 is made up of 16 amino acids. Germline V lookup: CDR1 MNHEY, CDR2 SMNVEV (reference sequence). The CDR3 is CASSTLGQGVPDTQYF.

V is TRBV20-1 and J is TRBJ2-2; TCRdb outputs TRBD1, but without DNA this stays unchecked. Germline-derived CDR1 and CDR2 are DFQATT and SNEGSKA (reference sequence). The CDR3 consists of 16 residues. CDR3 region: CSARDWDRGLNGELFF.

The rearrangement joins TRBV9 to TRBJ2-3; TCRdb picks TRBD2, but there is no DNA to check that call. Germline V gene sequence: CDR1 SGDLS, CDR2 YYNGEE. CDR3 size: 15 residues. CDR3 amino acids: CASSVETSWIDTQYF. Full variable domain (missing parts from reference TRBV9 and TRBJ2-3): DSGVTQTPKHLITATGQRVTLRCSPRSGDLSVYWYQQSLDQGLQFLIQYYNGEERAKGNILERFSAQQFPDLHSELNLSSLELGDSALYFCASSVETSWIDTQYFGPGTRLTVL.

The chain carries TRBV7-2 and TRBJ2-2; TCRdb outputs TRBD2, but without DNA this stays unchecked. Germline V gene sequence: CDR1 SGHTA, CDR2 FQGNSA. The CDR3 loop spans 14 amino acids. This chain's CDR3 is CASRGGPADGELFF.

V usage is TRBV6-1 and J usage is TRBJ2-3; the D gene TCRdb calls, TRBD2, cannot be checked with no DNA. Germline V gives CDR1 MNHNS, CDR2 SASEGT. The CDR3 sequence is 16 residues long. Here the CDR3 reads CASSSGLAGMADTQYF.

Its frequency marks this clonotype as medium-sized (0.01 to 0.1%). The chain joins TRBV4-2 to TRBJ2-3; TCRdb's D call of TRBD2 is untestable without DNA. The CDR3 totals 15 residues. Per germline, CDR1 LGHNA and CDR2 YNFKEQ. The CDR3 sequence: CASSQAGGWTDTQYF.

The rearrangement uses TRBV20-1 and TRBJ2-3; the D call from TCRdb, TRBD1, cannot be confirmed without DNA. The CDR3 consists of 14 residues. Germline V lookup: CDR1 DFQATT, CDR2 SNEGSKA (reference sequence). The CDR3 loop reads CSAATPGGADTQYF.

This clonotype is classed as medium-sized by frequency. The rearrangement joins TRBV19 to TRBJ2-2. The germline V gene encodes CDR1 LNHDA and CDR2 SQIVND (reference sequence). This CDR3 has 14 residues. Here the CDR3 reads CASTYNSYTGELFF.

The chain has TRBV11-2 and TRBJ2-7; there is no DNA to check the TCRdb D call of TRBD1. Germline V gives CDR1 SGHAT, CDR2 FQNNGV. This CDR3 contains 15 residues. The CDR3 region is CASSLEQDGPYEQYF. Looking up the rest from reference TRBV11-2 and TRBJ2-7 gives the full variable domain: EAGVAQSPRYKIIEKRQSVAFWCNPISGHATLYWYQQILGQGPKLLIQFQNNGVVDDSQLPKDRFSAERLKGVDSTLKIQPAKLEDSAVYLCASSLEQDGPYEQYFGPGTRLTVT.

V usage is TRBV4-1 and J usage is TRBJ1-1; TCRdb calls TRBD1, which cannot be checked without DNA. CDR1 and CDR2 from the germline V gene are MGHRA and YSYEKL. This CDR3 is built from 15 residues. Here the CDR3 reads CASSQGQGRDTEAFF.

This chain links TRBV12-3 or TRBV12-4 with TRBJ2-1; TCRdb names TRBD2, which stays unverified in the absence of DNA. The CDR3 spans 13 residues. CDR3 sequence reads: CASSLGPSNEQFF.

This chain uses TRBV20-1 with TRBJ2-5; TCRdb's D call of TRBD2 is untestable without DNA. This CDR3 has 14 amino acids. Germline V lookup: CDR1 DFQATT, CDR2 SNEGSKA (reference sequence). The CDR3 reads CSARGTSFLETQYF.

The chain recombines TRBV20-1 with TRBJ2-7; as DNA is missing, the TRBD1 call by TCRdb cannot be tested. The CDR3 has 15 residues. Germline CDR1 is DFQATT and CDR2 is SNEGSKA (reference sequence). CDR3 in amino acids: CSASPDREGYYEQYF.

By frequency, this clonotype registers large. This chain links TRBV20-1 with TRBJ2-1; TCRdb selects TRBD2, and the lack of DNA leaves this call unchecked. The CDR3 is 15 residues long. Per the germline V gene, CDR1 is DFQATT and CDR2 is SNEGSKA (reference sequence). The CDR3 reads CSATPPDLSYNEQFF.

Frequency places this clonotype as medium-sized. The chain is built from TRBV5-6 and TRBJ1-2. Germline CDR1 and CDR2: SGHDT and YYEEEE. This CDR3 has 11 residues. The CDR3 is CASSLARAHTF.

The chain uses TRBV7-6 and TRBJ1-1. Per germline, CDR1 SGHVS and CDR2 FNYEAQ. CDR3 length: 15 amino acids. CDR3 protein: CASSPLVPLHTEAFF.

Judged by frequency, this clonotype is medium-sized (0.01 to 0.1%). The chain links TRBV9 to TRBJ1-2; no DNA is available, so the TRBD1 call from TCRdb remains unchecked. Per the germline V gene, CDR1 is SGDLS and CDR2 is YYNGEE. The CDR3 runs to 12 residues. CDR3 amino acids: CASSPGGGGYTF.

By frequency, this clonotype is medium-sized (0.01 to 0.1%). The chain carries TRBV10-2 and TRBJ2-1; TCRdb indicates TRBD2, and absent DNA this call remains unverified. The CDR3 sequence is 15 residues long. Germline V CDR1 and CDR2: WSHSY, SAAADI. The CDR3 region is CASSWTSRAYNEQFF.

The chain is built from TRBV6-1 and TRBJ1-1. Germline V CDR1 and CDR2: MNHNS, SASEGT. CDR3 length equals 15 residues. CDR3 residues: CASSEGISRATEAFF.

The rearrangement links TRBV13 to TRBJ2-5; TCRdb's D gene call, TRBD1, goes unchecked for lack of DNA. Looked up from germline, CDR1 is PRHDT and CDR2 is FYEKMQ (reference sequence). The CDR3 totals 15 residues. The CDR3 sequence: CASSGRDRGQETQYF.

The gene calls are TRBV12-5 and TRBJ1-1; the D call of TRBD1 rests on TCRdb alone, since no DNA is present to check it. CDR3 length: 15 amino acids. Per germline, CDR1 LGHNT and CDR2 FRNRAP. CDR3 amino acids: CASALWGAALTEAFF. Looking up the rest from reference TRBV12-5 and TRBJ1-1 gives the full variable domain: DARVTQTPRHKVTEMGQEVTMRCQPILGHNTVFWYRQTMMQGLELLAYFRNRAPLDDSGMPKDRFSAEMPDATLATLKIQPSEPRDSAVYFCASALWGAALTEAFFGQGTRLTVV.

This clonotype is called medium-sized based on its frequency. This sequence joins TRBV5-5 and TRBJ1-5. Germline values: CDR1 SGHKS, CDR2 YYEKEE (reference sequence). The CDR3 spans 13 residues. CDR3 amino acids: CASSLGSDQPQHF.

The chain links TRBV13 to TRBJ2-7; the D gene TCRdb calls, TRBD2, cannot be checked with no DNA. The CDR3 extends over 17 amino acids. The germline V gene encodes CDR1 PRHDT and CDR2 FYEKMQ (reference sequence). The CDR3 protein is CASSLARGGLTSYEQYF.

The chain combines TRBV5-4 with TRBJ2-1; TCRdb reports TRBD1, a call that lacks DNA to check it against. The length of the CDR3 is 14 residues. Per the germline V gene, CDR1 is SGHNT and CDR2 is YYREEE (reference sequence). The CDR3 reads CASSASGQGLEQFF.